This TCR beta chain was recorded in a study of blood T cell repertoires in COVID-19. Study-level information: Acute-phase and convalescent COVID-19 samples originated in the United States, Italy and Spain. T cells, B-cell-depleted T cells, or PBMCs provided the cDNA or gDNA that served as material.

In the original processing: Amplification of reference gene primers was used by the study to estimate nucleated cell counts. Produced via immunoSEQ multiplex PCR; TCRdb's table is partial and in-frame only. V and J calls and clone size are as listed in that table; D and trimming were resolved from the DNA. Counted here are roughly 180,000 clones, approximately 86% occurring once; the ten biggest clones make up about 1.2%. The CDR3 spans 13 residues. Trimming stripped 1 base from V and 10 bases from J, with 13 bases between. The germline V gene has CDR1 MNHNS and CDR2 SASEGT. The chain carries TRBV6-1 and TRBJ2-5; perhaps TRBD1 as D (5 bases). The receptor was isolated from a man aged 55 to 70 who had recovered from COVID-19. The specimen sequenced was peripheral blood. The CDR3 DNA is TGTGCCAGCAGTGAAGGTCAGGGTAGTTACCAGTACTTC. Its translation is CASSEGQGSYQYF.